This TCR beta chain is drawn from a study of blood T cell repertoires in COVID-19. Study summary: COVID-19 samples, acute and convalescent, were from the United States, Italy and Spain. In each case, the material was cDNA or gDNA derived from T cells, B-cell-depleted T cells, or PBMCs.

There are 15 residues in the CDR3. Germline loops: CDR1 SGHVS, CDR2 FQNEAQ. V lost 5 bases and J 2 bases, leaving 10 bases between the germline ends. In the original processing: It was from reference gene primer amplification that nucleated cell counts were estimated. The data were produced by immunoSEQ multiplex PCR, yet TCRdb's version contains in-frame clones alone and is incomplete. V, J and clone size reflect that table, while D and trimming were determined from the DNA. The data contain about 180,000 clones, about four fifths of them singletons. The chain combines TRBV7-8 with TRBJ2-6; D is perhaps TRBD1 (6 bases). This TCR derives from a man between 70 and 80 years old with active or convalescent COVID-19. Sequenced input: peripheral blood. CDR3 nucleotide sequence: TGTGCCAGCAGCGCACAGGGTACTGGGGCCAACGTCCTGACTTTC. Translated, it gives CASSAQGTGANVLTF.